These 22 T cell receptor beta chains share one sample of origin, sequenced in a study of T cell responses to AZD1222 COVID-19 vaccine. The method was immunoSEQ multiplex PCR; TCRdb's version includes in-frame clones alone and lacks a portion of them. The sample contains approximately 83,000 clones, over 80% of which appear only once. The sample in question was peripheral blood, obtained on day 0 of MenACWY control vaccination. The receptors here all came from an adult in good health.

This chain joins TRBV6-5 and TRBJ1-1; tentatively, D is TRBD1 (6 bases). The CDR3 consists of 12 residues. Germline CDR1 and CDR2: MNHEY and SVGAGI. Between the trimmed V and J ends, which lost 6 bases and 5 bases, there was a span of 10 bases. The CDR3 coding sequence is TGTGCCAGCAGGGAGGGGGGGACTGAAGCTTTCTTT. Its protein product is CASREGGTEAFF.

This rearrangement joins TRBV29-1 to TRBJ1-2; D is possibly TRBD1 (6 bases). This CDR3 is 14 amino acids long. Trimming shortened V by 5 bases and J by 5 bases, and 18 bases separated the two germline ends. The germline CDR1 and CDR2 sequences are SQVTM and ANQGSEA. In DNA, the CDR3 is TGCAGCGTTATCTCCTCTGGACAGCTGTATGGCTACACCTTC. This gives the protein CSVISSGQLYGYTF.

The J gene is TRBJ1-4, the V gene TRBV27; 9 nucleotides align to TRBD1. There are 14 residues in the CDR3. Germline-derived CDR1 and CDR2 are MNHEY and SMNVEV (reference sequence). Trimming cost V 5 bases and J 8 bases; bases outside gene matches: 6. Here the CDR3 DNA reads TGTGCCAGCAGTGAGCGGGACAGGGACGAAAAACTGTTTTTT. Its translation: CASSERDRDEKLFF. The variable domain in full, completed from reference TRBV27 and TRBJ1-4, reads EAQVTQNPRYLITVTGKKLTVTCSQNMNHEYMSWYRQDPGLGLRQIYYSMNVEVTDKGDVPEGYKVSRKEKRNFPLILESPSPNQTSLYFCASSERDRDEKLFFGSGTQLSVL.

The rearrangement joins TRBV9 to TRBJ2-5, with 10 nucleotides matching TRBD2. This CDR3 contains 15 residues. CDR1 is SGDLS, CDR2 YYNGEE, per germline. Germline trimming cut 0 bases from V and 3 bases from J; bases unmatched to any gene: 2. In DNA form, the CDR3 reads TGTGCCAGCAGCGTAGCTGGGACTAGCGAAGAGACCCAGTACTTC. Amino acids: CASSVAGTSEETQYF.

J is TRBJ2-1 and V is TRBV2; 7 nucleotides line up with TRBD2. Germline CDR1 and CDR2: SNHLY and FYNNEI. The J segment lost 9 bases and the V segment lost 6 bases, leaving 8 bases of the junction unmatched. The CDR3 covers 13 residues. The CDR3 here is CASSGTSVSEQFF. The CDR3 DNA follows: TGTGCCAGCAGCGGAACTAGCGTAAGTGAGCAGTTCTTC.

The sample holds one count of this clone. This chain's CDR3 is CASNRQGGNQPQHF. The DNA for the CDR3 is TGTGCCAGTAACAGACAGGGGGGCAATCAGCCCCAGCATTTT. The V call is TRBV19, the J call TRBJ1-5, with TRBD1 matching 9 bases. The CDR3 loop spans 14 amino acids. The germline gives CDR1 LNHDA, CDR2 SQIVND (reference sequence). After removal of 7 bases from V and 2 bases from J, the junction contained 3 bases not matched to a gene.

This chain joins TRBV13 and TRBJ1-3; D might be TRBD1 (5 bases). Trimming pared 4 bases from V and 4 bases from J, leaving 11 bases between. The CDR3 loop spans 14 amino acids. The V gene's germline CDR1 is PRHDT and CDR2 FYEKMQ (reference sequence). CDR3 sequence: CASSSREGGNTIYF. For the CDR3, the DNA is TGTGCCAGCAGCTCCCGGGAGGGGGGAAACACCATATATTTT.

The gene calls are TRBV5-8 and TRBJ1-2; D is uncertain. Germline values: CDR1 SGHTS, CDR2 YDEGEE. V dropped 6 bases and J dropped 4 bases, with 16 bases sitting between them. The CDR3 runs 14 residues. The CDR3 region is CASTLTLEIYGYTF. CDR3 coding DNA: TGTGCCAGCACCCTCACCCTGGAGATCTATGGCTACACCTTC.

A few counts support this clone. This sequence joins TRBV6-5 and TRBJ2-2, with unresolved D. The V end lost 7 bases, the J end lost 4 bases, and 16 bases lay between the germline ends. CDR1 is MNHEY and CDR2 is SVGAGI in the germline V gene. The CDR3 length is 15 residues. CDR3 sequence reads: CASKGASSGTGELFF. The CDR3 DNA sequence: TGTGCCAGCAAGGGCGCCTCAAGTGGCACCGGGGAGCTGTTTTTT.

This clone showed up just once. The chain carries TRBV30 and TRBJ1-2; perhaps TRBD1 as D (6 bases). In germline, CDR1 is GTSNPN, CDR2 SVGIG (reference sequence). The length of the CDR3 is 11 residues. The CDR3 nucleotides read TGTGCTACAGAGGGGGACTATGGCTACACCTTC. This translates into CATEGDYGYTF.

V and J are TRBV18 and TRBJ2-2, with 9 bases that match TRBD1. The germline gives CDR1 KGHSH, CDR2 LQKENI. The CDR3 runs 15 residues. V dropped 3 bases and J dropped 7; count of bases not matched to a gene: 6. The CDR3 nucleotides are TGTGCCAGCTCACCGGGACAGGGTTACATCGGGGAGCTGTTTTTT. It yields the protein CASSPGQGYIGELFF. The whole variable domain, filled in from reference TRBV18 and TRBJ2-2, reads NAGVMQNPRHLVRRRGQEARLRCSPMKGHSHVYWYRQLPEEGLKFMVYLQKENIIDESGMPKERFSAEFPKEGPSILRIQQVVRGDSAAYFCASSPGQGYIGELFFGEGSRLTVL.

The gene calls are TRBV6-5 and TRBJ2-7, with 9 bases aligning to TRBD1. CDR3 size: 15 residues. Germline CDR1 reads MNHEY; CDR2 reads SVGAGI. Unmatched junction bases numbered 8, after V lost 0 bases and J lost 8 bases. The chain's CDR3 is CASSYSRTGEVKQYF. CDR3 DNA sequence: TGTGCCAGCAGTTACTCAAGGACAGGGGAGGTCAAGCAGTACTTC.

The V and J genes are TRBV19 and TRBJ2-7; D ambiguous. This CDR3 region has 13 residues. Trimming left V 3 bases short and J 6 bases short, with 12 bases between. Germline CDR1 LNHDA, CDR2 SQIVND (reference sequence). CDR3 loop: CASSITPTLEQYF. CDR3 DNA sequence: TGTGCCAGTAGTATCACTCCCACCCTCGAGCAGTACTTC.

The chain is built from TRBV23-1 and TRBJ1-1; D call uncertain. TRBV23-1 is an open reading frame, and its role is uncertain. This CDR3 comprises 18 residues. V gave up 3 bases and J gave up 5 bases, with 25 bases separating them. This CDR3 reads CASSHLWFLFRTGTEAFF. As DNA, the CDR3 is TGCGCCAGCAGTCATCTGTGGTTCTTGTTCCGAACGGGGACTGAAGCTTTCTTT.

The V gene is TRBV18, the J gene TRBJ2-2, with D possibly matching TRBD1 (6 bases). The CDR3 runs 15 residues. V dropped 2 bases and J dropped 4 bases, with 11 bases sitting between them. Germline V CDR1 and CDR2: KGHSH, LQKENI. The CDR3: CASSPEDSLTGELFF. The CDR3 DNA sequence: TGTGCCAGCTCACCAGAGGACAGCCTCACCGGGGAGCTGTTTTTT.

About this clone: The junction departs from germline at one end; a sequencing error may be responsible. The V gene is TRBV25-1, the J gene TRBJ2-7; D is unresolved. This CDR3 spans 11 amino acids. From germline, CDR1 is MGHDK and CDR2 SYGVNS. The CDR3 DNA is TGTGCCAGCAGTAAATACTACGAGCAGTACTTC. It yields the protein CASSKYYEQYF.

The gene calls are TRBV25-1 and TRBJ2-1, with D tentatively TRBD2 (8 bases). CDR3 length: 16 amino acids. Germline CDR1 and CDR2: MGHDK and SYGVNS. Between the trimmed V and J ends, which lost 8 bases and 4 bases, there was a span of 21 bases. Here the CDR3 reads CASAVGQTSVYNEQFF. DNA of the CDR3: TGTGCCAGCGCGGTGGGACAGACTAGCGTATACAATGAGCAGTTCTTC.

The chain carries TRBV5-1 and TRBJ1-1; unclear D gene. This CDR3 region has 14 residues. V was clipped by 2 bases and J by 0 bases, with 8 bases between them. CDR1 is SGHRS, CDR2 YFSETQ, per germline. The CDR3 coding sequence is TGCGCCAGCAGCTTACAGAATATGAACACTGAAGCTTTCTTT. It encodes CASSLQNMNTEAFF. Drawing the rest from reference TRBV5-1 and TRBJ1-1, the complete variable domain is KAGVTQTPRYLIKTRGQQVTLSCSPISGHRSVSWYQQTPGQGLQFLFEYFSETQRNKGNFPGRFSGRQFSNSRSEMNVSTLELGDSALYLCASSLQNMNTEAFFGQGTRLTVV.

The chain links TRBV9 to TRBJ2-3, with TRBD2 matching 14 bases. The J segment lost 1 base and the V segment lost 0 bases, leaving 7 bases of the junction unmatched. Looked up from germline, CDR1 is SGDLS and CDR2 is YYNGEE. This CDR3 has 19 residues. The CDR3 loop reads CASSVEGWGLAGGTDTQYF. CDR3 bases: TGTGCCAGCAGCGTAGAGGGGTGGGGACTAGCGGGAGGCACAGATACGCAGTATTTT. Complete variable domain (other parts from reference TRBV9 and TRBJ2-3): DSGVTQTPKHLITATGQRVTLRCSPRSGDLSVYWYQQSLDQGLQFLIQYYNGEERAKGNILERFSAQQFPDLHSELNLSSLELGDSALYFCASSVEGWGLAGGTDTQYFGPGTRLTVL.

The gene calls are TRBV30 and TRBJ2-1; no definite D call. The V gene's germline CDR1 is GTSNPN and CDR2 SVGIG (reference sequence). Between the trimmed V and J ends, which lost 1 base and 0 bases, there was a span of 10 bases. The length of the CDR3 is 15 residues. The CDR3 loop reads CAWSGPRSSYNEQFF. The CDR3 DNA sequence: TGTGCCTGGAGTGGCCCCCGGAGCTCCTACAATGAGCAGTTCTTC.

V usage is TRBV7-2 and J usage is TRBJ2-2, with 8 bases identical to TRBD2. The germline V gene has CDR1 SGHTA and CDR2 FQGNSA. Losses at the gene ends were 6 bases for V and 4 bases for J; bases not matched to a gene: 7. This CDR3 comprises 15 residues. CDR3 amino acids: CASSREGRGTGELFF. In DNA form, the CDR3 reads TGTGCCAGCAGTCGGGAGGGCCGGGGCACCGGGGAGCTGTTTTTT.

The chain joins TRBV29-1 to TRBJ2-6; D gene uncertain. The CDR3 loop spans 15 amino acids. The V and J ends lost 7 bases and 2 bases respectively, with 15 bases between them. Looked up from germline, CDR1 is SQVTM and CDR2 is ANQGSEA. The CDR3, as DNA: TGCAGCGCTATGGACGGTCTAACTGGGGCCAACGTCCTGACTTTC. It specifies CSAMDGLTGANVLTF. Using reference TRBV29-1 and TRBJ2-6 for the parts outside the CDR3, the full variable domain is SAVISQKPSRDICQRGTSLTIQCQVDSQVTMMFWYRQQPGQSLTLIATANQGSEATYESGFVIDKFPISRPNLTFSTLTVSNMSPEDSSIYLCSAMDGLTGANVLTFGAGSRLTVL.